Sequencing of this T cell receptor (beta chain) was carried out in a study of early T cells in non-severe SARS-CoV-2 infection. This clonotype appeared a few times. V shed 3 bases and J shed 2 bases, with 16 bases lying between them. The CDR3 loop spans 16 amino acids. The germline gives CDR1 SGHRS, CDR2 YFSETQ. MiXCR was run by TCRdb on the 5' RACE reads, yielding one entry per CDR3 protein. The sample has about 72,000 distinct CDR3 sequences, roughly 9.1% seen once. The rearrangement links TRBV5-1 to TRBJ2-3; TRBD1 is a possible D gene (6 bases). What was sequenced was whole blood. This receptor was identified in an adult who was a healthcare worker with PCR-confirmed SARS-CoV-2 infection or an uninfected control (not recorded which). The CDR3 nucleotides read TGCGCCAGCAGCTCCTTCAGGGGAGAAATCACAGATACGCAGTATTTT. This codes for CASSSFRGEITDTQYF.